The sequence of this T cell receptor (beta chain) was determined in a study of cytotoxic CD8 clonotypes in ibrutinib-treated CLL. Background on the study: Responses: roughly 24 partial, 2 complete; after median roughly 68 months, about 14 stayed remitted, roughly 12 progressed.

The authors obtained around 2 micrograms of genomic DNA from cryopreserved PBMCs for TCR beta libraries. Clones were read by immunoSEQ multiplex PCR, and TCRdb kept only the in-frame ones, dropping some. The profile shows more than 140,000 clones, roughly 80% of them singletons. This clone was observed once. The antigen is unknown. Whole-study results and caveats: Public clonotypes showed up rarely, and on treatment they shrank or held steady.

The TCR originated in a human donor with chronic lymphocytic leukemia. The sequencing here drew on PBMCs, taken after 12 months of ibrutinib treatment.

The CDR3 protein is CASSQEPLDGSYEQYF. CDR3 bases: TGTGCCAGCAGCCAAGAACCCTTGGACGGCTCCTACGAGCAGTACTTC. The chain employs TRBV4-2 and TRBJ2-7; no definite D call. Looked up from germline, CDR1 is LGHNA and CDR2 is YNFKEQ. This CDR3 spans 16 amino acids. Trimming took off 0 bases at V and 0 bases at J, with 12 bases between the two ends.